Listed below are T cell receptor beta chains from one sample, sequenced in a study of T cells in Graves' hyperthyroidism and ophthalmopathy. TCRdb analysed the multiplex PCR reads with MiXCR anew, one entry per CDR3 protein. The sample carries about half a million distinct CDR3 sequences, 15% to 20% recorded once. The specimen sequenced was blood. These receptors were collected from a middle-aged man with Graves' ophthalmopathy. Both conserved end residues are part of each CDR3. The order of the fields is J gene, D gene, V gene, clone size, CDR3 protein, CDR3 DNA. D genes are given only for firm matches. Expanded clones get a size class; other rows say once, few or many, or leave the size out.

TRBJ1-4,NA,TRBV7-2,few,CASSLRGASEKLFF,TGTGCCAGCAGCTTAAGAGGGGCTAGTGAAAAACTGTTTTTT
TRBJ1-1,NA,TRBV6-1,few,CASTPWGDTEAFF,TGTGCCAGCACCCCTTGGGGGGACACTGAAGCTTTCTTT
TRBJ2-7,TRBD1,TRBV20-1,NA,CSASRGYEQYF,TGCAGTGCTAGCAGGGGGTACGAGCAGTACTTC
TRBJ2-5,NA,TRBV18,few,CASSPPAMKTQYF,TGTGCCAGCTCACCACCGGCCATGAAGACCCAGTACTTC
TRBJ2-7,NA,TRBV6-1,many,CASSRKVEQYF,TGTGCCAGCAGTCGGAAGGTAGAGCAGTACTTC
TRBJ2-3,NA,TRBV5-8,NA,CASSLDTGSGTQYF,TGTGCCAGCAGCTTGGACACGGGCTCCGGTACGCAGTATTTT
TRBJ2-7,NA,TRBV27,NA,CASSYSPRVEQYF,TGTGCCAGCAGTTATTCCCCTCGTGTTGAGCAGTACTTC
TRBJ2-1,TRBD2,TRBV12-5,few,CASGLGGSGGAGEQFF,TGTGCTAGTGGTTTGGGGGGTAGCGGGGGGGCAGGCGAGCAGTTCTTC
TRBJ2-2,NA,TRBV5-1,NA,CASSFKTGNTGELFF,TGCGCCAGCAGCTTTAAGACAGGGAACACCGGGGAGCTGTTTTTT
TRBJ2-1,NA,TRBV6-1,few,CASSVDRSSSYNEQFF,TGTGCCAGCAGTGTAGACAGGTCAAGCTCCTACAATGAGCAGTTCTTC
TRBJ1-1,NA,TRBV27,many,CASSFGTQNTEAFF,TGTGCCAGCAGTTTCGGGACACAGAACACTGAAGCTTTCTTT
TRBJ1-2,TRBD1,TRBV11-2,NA,CASSPSLDRVSGYTF,TGTGCCAGCAGCCCCTCATTGGACAGGGTGAGCGGCTACACCTTC
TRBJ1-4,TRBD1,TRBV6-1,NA,CASQRQGLGEKLFF,TGTGCCAGCCAGAGACAGGGGCTAGGTGAAAAACTGTTTTTT
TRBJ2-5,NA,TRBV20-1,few,CSASGSAFQETQYF,TGCAGTGCTTCGGGATCCGCCTTCCAAGAGACCCAGTACTTC
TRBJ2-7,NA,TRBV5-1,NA,CASRAGAGGEQYF,TGCGCCAGCAGGGCAGGAGCCGGCGGGGAGCAGTACTTC
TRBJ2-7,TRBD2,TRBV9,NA,CASSVTAGGSGEQYF,TGTGCCAGCAGCGTAACGGCGGGAGGAAGTGGCGAGCAGTACTTC
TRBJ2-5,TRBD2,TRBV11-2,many,CASSSLRGGETQYF,TGTGCCAGCAGCTCCTTGCGCGGGGGAGAGACCCAGTACTTC
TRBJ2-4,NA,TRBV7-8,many,CASSLDPGQKNIQYF,TGTGCCAGCAGCCTGGACCCCGGACAAAAAAACATTCAGTACTTC
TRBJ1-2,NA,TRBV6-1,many,CASRPENSYGYTF,TGTGCCAGCAGACCGGAGAACAGCTATGGCTACACCTTC
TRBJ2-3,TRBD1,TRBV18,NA,CAGSEQGPFAYTDTQYF,TGTGCCGGCTCGGAACAGGGGCCCTTTGCTTACACAGATACGCAGTATTTT
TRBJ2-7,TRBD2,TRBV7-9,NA,CASSLNEAGLNEQYF,TGTGCCAGCAGCTTAAATGAAGCGGGATTGAACGAGCAGTACTTC
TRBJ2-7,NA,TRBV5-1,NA,CASSYPGGTYEQYF,TGCGCCAGCAGCTACCCAGGGGGGACCTACGAGCAGTACTTC
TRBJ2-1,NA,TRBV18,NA,CASSPSGVGEQFF,TGTGCCAGCTCACCATCAGGGGTAGGTGAGCAGTTCTTC
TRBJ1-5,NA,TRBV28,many,CASSLGPPRPHQPQHF,TGTGCCAGCAGTTTGGGTCCTCCTCGGCCCCATCAGCCCCAGCATTTT
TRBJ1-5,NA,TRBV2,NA,CASSEKSGRRGMHSNQPQHF,TGTGCCAGCAGTGAAAAGTCGGGACGCCGGGGGATGCATAGCAATCAGCCCCAGCATTTT
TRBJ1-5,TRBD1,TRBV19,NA,CASSYLLGTGTSNQPQHF,TGTGCCAGTAGTTATCTTCTTGGGACAGGGACGAGCAATCAGCCCCAGCATTTT
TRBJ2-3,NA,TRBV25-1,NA,CASSEWGPTDTQYF,TGTGCCAGCAGTGAATGGGGGCCCACAGATACGCAGTATTTT
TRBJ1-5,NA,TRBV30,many,CAWTDGNSNQPQHF,TGTGCCTGGACCGACGGGAATAGCAATCAGCCCCAGCATTTT
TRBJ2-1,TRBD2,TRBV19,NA,CATSTGRVSYNEQFF,TGTGCCACCAGCACGGGGAGGGTCTCCTACAATGAGCAGTTCTTC
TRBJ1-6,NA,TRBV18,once,CASSAPDVQNDSPLHF,TGTGCCAGCTCAGCGCCGGACGTACAGAATGATTCACCCCTCCACTTT
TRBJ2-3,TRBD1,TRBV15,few,CATSRVKGAPSTDTQYF,TGTGCCACCAGCAGAGTCAAGGGGGCGCCGAGCACAGATACGCAGTATTTT
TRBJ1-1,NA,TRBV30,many,CAWRPGGGTEAFF,TGTGCCTGGAGGCCGGGAGGCGGCACTGAAGCTTTCTTT
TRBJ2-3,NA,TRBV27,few,CASSFAGERTYF,TGTGCCAGCAGTTTTGCCGGGGAAAGGACGTATTTT
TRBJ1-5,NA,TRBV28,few,CASRDLNQPQHF,TGTGCCAGCAGGGATCTCAATCAGCCCCAGCATTTT
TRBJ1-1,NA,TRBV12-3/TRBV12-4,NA,CASSLTGAYTEAFF,TGTGCCAGCAGTTTAACGGGGGCGTACACTGAAGCTTTCTTT
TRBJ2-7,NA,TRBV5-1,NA,CASSLISGADEQYF,TGCGCCAGCAGCTTGATAAGCGGTGCCGACGAGCAGTACTTC
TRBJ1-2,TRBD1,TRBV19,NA,CASSTPGGSYGYTF,TGTGCCAGTAGTACCCCAGGGGGTAGCTATGGCTACACCTTC
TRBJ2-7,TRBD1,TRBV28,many,CASSFAGTGSGEQYF,TGTGCCAGCAGTTTCGCCGGGACAGGGTCGGGAGAGCAGTACTTC
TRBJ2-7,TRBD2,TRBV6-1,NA,CASSHSGRNPYEQYF,TGTGCCAGCAGTCATAGCGGGAGGAATCCATACGAGCAGTACTTC
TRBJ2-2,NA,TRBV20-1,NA,CSAIRGGIGELFF,TGCAGTGCTATACGTGGGGGCATCGGGGAGCTGTTTTTT
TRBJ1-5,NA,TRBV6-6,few,CASSYSRGQPQHF,TGTGCCAGCAGTTACTCCAGGGGTCAGCCCCAGCATTTT
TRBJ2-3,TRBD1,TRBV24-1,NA,CATSDHRQGPVDTQYF,TGTGCCACCAGTGACCATCGACAGGGGCCCGTGGATACGCAGTATTTT
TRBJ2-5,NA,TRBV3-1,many,CASSHQGKETQYF,TGTGCCAGCAGCCACCAGGGAAAAGAGACCCAGTACTTC
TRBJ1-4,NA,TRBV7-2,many,CASSLAGGRTVREKLFF,TGTGCCAGCAGCTTAGCTGGGGGCAGGACCGTTCGAGAAAAACTGTTTTTT
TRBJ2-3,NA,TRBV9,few,CASSVMGGSTDTQYF,TGTGCCAGCAGCGTAATGGGCGGTTCCACAGATACGCAGTATTTT
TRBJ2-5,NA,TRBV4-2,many,CASSHSAGIEETQYF,TGTGCCAGCAGCCACTCCGCGGGGATCGAAGAGACCCAGTACTTC
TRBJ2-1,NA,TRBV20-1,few,CSVNVVDEQFF,TGCAGTGTAAATGTGGTGGATGAGCAGTTCTTC
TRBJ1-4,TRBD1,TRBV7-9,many,CASSSGQGREKLFF,TGTGCCAGCAGCTCAGGACAGGGGAGAGAAAAACTGTTTTTT
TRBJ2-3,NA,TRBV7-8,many,CASSFGGNTDTQYF,TGTGCCAGCAGCTTCGGGGGCAACACAGATACGCAGTATTTT
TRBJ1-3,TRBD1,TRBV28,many,CASSNLRRNRGPGNTIYF,TGTGCCAGCAGCAATCTACGCCGCAACAGGGGTCCTGGAAACACCATATATTTT
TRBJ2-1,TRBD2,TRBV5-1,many,CASSPIAGATNEQFF,TGCGCCAGCAGCCCGATAGCGGGAGCGACCAATGAGCAGTTCTTC
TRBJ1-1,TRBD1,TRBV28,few,CASSPPGTDSWEAFF,TGTGCCAGCAGTCCACCCGGGACAGACAGTTGGGAGGCTTTCTTT
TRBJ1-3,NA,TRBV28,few,CASRSVYRNTIYF,TGTGCCAGCAGATCAGTCTACCGAAACACCATATATTTT